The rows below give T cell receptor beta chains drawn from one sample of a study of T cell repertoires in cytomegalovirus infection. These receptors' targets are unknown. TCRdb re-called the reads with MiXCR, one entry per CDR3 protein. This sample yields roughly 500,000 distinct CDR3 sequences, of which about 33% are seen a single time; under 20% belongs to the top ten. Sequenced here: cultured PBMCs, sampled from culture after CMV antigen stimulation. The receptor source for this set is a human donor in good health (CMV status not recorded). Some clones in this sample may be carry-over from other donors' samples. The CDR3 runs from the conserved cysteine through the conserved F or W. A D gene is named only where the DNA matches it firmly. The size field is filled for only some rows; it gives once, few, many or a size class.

CASSLGLTFGAEAFF TGTGCCAGCAGTTTAGGCTTGACCTTTGGGGCTGAAGCTTTCTTT - TRBJ1-1 TRBV12-3/TRBV12-4 once
CATRHRGENTEAFF TGTGCCACCCGACACAGGGGTGAGAACACTGAAGCTTTCTTT TRBD1 TRBJ1-1 TRBV19 -
CASSLPGGRIYNEQFF TGTGCCAGCAGCCTACCGGGCGGGAGGATCTACAATGAGCAGTTCTTC TRBD2 TRBJ2-1 TRBV6-2/TRBV6-3 few
CASSGGTSGRDEQFF TGTGCCAGCAGCGGAGGGACTAGCGGGAGAGATGAGCAGTTCTTC TRBD2 TRBJ2-1 TRBV7-9 few
CASRATGKLFF TGTGCCAGCAGAGCGACAGGGAAACTGTTTTTT TRBD1 TRBJ2-2 TRBV6-2/TRBV6-3 -
CASSTYSDASYEQYF TGTGCCAGCAGCACCTACAGCGACGCCTCCTACGAGCAGTACTTC - TRBJ2-7 TRBV25-1 -
CASSLDRVRGYTF TGTGCCAGCAGTTTAGACAGGGTGAGGGGCTACACCTTC - TRBJ1-2 TRBV12-3/TRBV12-4 few
CASSLHQGADTEAFF TGTGCCAGCTCCCTCCATCAGGGGGCGGATACTGAAGCTTTCTTT TRBD1 TRBJ1-1 TRBV18 -
CASSLVRIYNEQFF TGTGCCAGCAGCTTAGTCCGGATCTACAATGAGCAGTTCTTC - TRBJ2-1 TRBV11-2 -
CASSGLEGTEAFF TGTGCCAGCAGCGGATTAGAGGGCACTGAAGCTTTCTTT - TRBJ1-1 TRBV7-9 few
CATSSVSASSLYEQYF TGTGCCACCAGCAGCGTGTCGGCCTCAAGCCTCTACGAGCAGTACTTC - TRBJ2-7 TRBV15 few
CASSLRGRREETQYF TGTGCCAGCAGTTTAAGGGGACGGCGGGAAGAGACCCAGTACTTC - TRBJ2-5 TRBV28 -
CASSQAGTDTQYF TGCGCCAGCAGCCAGGCAGGCACAGATACGCAGTATTTT - TRBJ2-3 TRBV4-3 few
CASSLRTSGSRTYNEQFF TGTGCCAGCAGCTTACGGACTAGCGGGAGTCGAACCTACAATGAGCAGTTCTTC TRBD2 TRBJ2-1 TRBV11-3 -
CASRRQGLGEAFF TGTGCCAGCAGGAGACAGGGGCTCGGTGAAGCTTTCTTT TRBD1 TRBJ1-1 TRBV7-9 many
CASSSEAYEQYF TGTGCCAGCAGCTCCGAGGCGTACGAGCAGTACTTC - TRBJ2-7 TRBV7-9 -
CASSTQGYEQFF TGTGCCAGCAGCACCCAGGGCTATGAGCAGTTCTTC - TRBJ2-1 TRBV7-2 few
CASRYPGGTGYTEQYF TGTGCCAGCCGGTACCCCGGCGGGACAGGGTATACTGAGCAGTACTTC TRBD1 TRBJ2-7 TRBV28 -
CASSMGLAEQFF TGTGCCAGCAGCATGGGACTAGCGGAGCAGTTCTTC TRBD2 TRBJ2-1 TRBV12-3/TRBV12-4 -
CASSQSPLSKGSYNEQFF TGCGCCAGCAGTCAATCCCCCCTATCGAAGGGTTCCTACAATGAGCAGTTCTTC - TRBJ2-1 TRBV23-1 few
CASSLFEREKLFF TGTGCCAGCAGCTTGTTTGAGAGGGAAAAACTGTTTTTT - TRBJ1-4 TRBV7-9 -
CASSAVPGQGEMADTQYF TGTGCCAGCAGCGCTGTGCCGGGACAGGGGGAGATGGCAGATACGCAGTATTTT TRBD1 TRBJ2-3 TRBV7-2 many
CAWRGTGLEQYF TGTGCCTGGAGGGGGACAGGGCTCGAGCAGTACTTC TRBD1 TRBJ2-7 TRBV30 -
CASLRTGGYEQYF TGTGCCAGCCTACGGACAGGGGGGTACGAGCAGTACTTC TRBD1 TRBJ2-7 TRBV12-3/TRBV12-4 few
CASSQSYIPAFF TGCGCCAGCAGTCAATCGTATATTCCAGCTTTCTTT - TRBJ1-1 TRBV23-1 few
CASSLGGLAATDTQYF TGTGCCAGCAGCTTGGGGGGACTAGCGGCCACAGATACGCAGTATTTT TRBD2 TRBJ2-3 TRBV7-2 few
CASSPQSSGSGGELFF TGTGCCAGCAGCCCCCAGTCTAGCGGGAGTGGCGGGGAGCTGTTTTTT TRBD2 TRBJ2-2 TRBV7-3 few
CSASGLADNTDTQYF TGCAGTGCCTCCGGACTAGCGGATAACACAGATACGCAGTATTTT TRBD2 TRBJ2-3 TRBV20-1 few
CATSSFSRLAGGNEQFF TGTGCCACCAGCAGTTTCTCACGACTAGCGGGAGGAAATGAGCAGTTCTTC TRBD2 TRBJ2-1 TRBV15 -
CASSLPQGTETQYF TGTGCCAGCAGCTTACCACAGGGGACGGAGACCCAGTACTTC TRBD1 TRBJ2-5 TRBV5-4 -
CASSQVQAASSYNEQFF TGCGCCAGCAGCCAAGTACAAGCGGCTAGCTCCTACAATGAGCAGTTCTTC - TRBJ2-1 TRBV4-3 -
CASSFYRTAEYEQYF TGTGCCAGCAGTTTCTACCGGACAGCGGAGTACGAGCAGTACTTC - TRBJ2-7 TRBV12-3/TRBV12-4 -
CASSQVTGGSHTEAFF TGTGCCAGCAGCCAAGTGACAGGGGGTTCTCACACTGAAGCTTTCTTT TRBD1 TRBJ1-1 TRBV14 few
CASSPPWENTEAFF TGTGCCAGCAGCCCGCCGTGGGAAAACACTGAAGCTTTCTTT - TRBJ1-1 TRBV6-2/TRBV6-3 -
CASSFGQPPNYGYTF TGTGCCAGCAGCTTCGGACAGCCACCCAACTATGGCTACACCTTC - TRBJ1-2 TRBV7-2 many
CASSPMEGTDTQYF TGTGCCAGCAGCCCCATGGAGGGCACAGATACGCAGTATTTT - TRBJ2-3 TRBV11-3 -
CASSLWPRQDYEQYF TGCGCCAGCAGCTTGTGGCCGCGACAAGACTACGAGCAGTACTTC - TRBJ2-7 TRBV5-1 -
CASSMTDTQYF TGTGCCAGCAGTATGACAGATACGCAGTATTTT - TRBJ2-3 TRBV6-6 -
CASSPQAGTGDYGYTF TGCGCCAGCAGCCCACAAGCAGGGACAGGGGACTATGGCTACACCTTC TRBD1 TRBJ1-2 TRBV4-3 -
CASSLSAVGFTDTQYF TGTGCCAGCAGTTTATCGGCGGTAGGGTTCACAGATACGCAGTATTTT - TRBJ2-3 TRBV28 -
CATSDKLAGVGNEQFF TGTGCCACCAGTGACAAACTAGCGGGAGTAGGCAATGAGCAGTTCTTC TRBD2 TRBJ2-1 TRBV24-1 -
CASTSAGRGQPQHF TGTGCCAGCACCTCGGCGGGGCGAGGTCAGCCCCAGCATTTT - TRBJ1-5 TRBV6-2/TRBV6-3 -
CASSQPRTGGTEAFF TGCGCCAGCAGCCAGCCAAGGACAGGGGGGACTGAAGCTTTCTTT TRBD1 TRBJ1-1 TRBV4-1 -
CASSIMGLAGGTEYNEQFF TGTGCCAGTAGTATAATGGGACTAGCGGGAGGAACAGAATACAATGAGCAGTTCTTC TRBD2 TRBJ2-1 TRBV19 few
CASRLAGLDEQFF TGTGCCAGCAGACTAGCGGGACTGGATGAGCAGTTCTTC TRBD2 TRBJ2-1 TRBV6-2/TRBV6-3 few
CASSPDRGFVETQYF TGTGCCAGCAGCCCGGACAGGGGGTTTGTGGAGACCCAGTACTTC TRBD1 TRBJ2-5 TRBV7-9 few
CASSSDRGLWVEQFF TGTGCCAGCAGCTCCGACAGGGGTTTGTGGGTTGAGCAGTTCTTC TRBD1 TRBJ2-1 TRBV7-2 few
CASSWREAITDTQYF TGTGCCAGCAGCTGGAGGGAGGCCATCACAGATACGCAGTATTTT - TRBJ2-3 TRBV7-9 -
CASSPSRAYNEQFF TGTGCCAGCAGCCCCTCAAGAGCCTACAATGAGCAGTTCTTC - TRBJ2-1 TRBV7-2 few
CASSSEVEQPQHF TGTGCCAGCAGCTCGGAGGTGGAACAGCCCCAGCATTTT - TRBJ1-5 TRBV6-2/TRBV6-3 few
CATRTGQGGEQFF TGTGCCACCAGAACCGGACAGGGTGGTGAGCAGTTCTTC TRBD1 TRBJ2-1 TRBV15 -
CSGGQGGYEQYF TGCAGTGGGGGACAGGGAGGCTACGAGCAGTACTTC TRBD1 TRBJ2-7 TRBV20-1 once
CATSGGAGELFF TGTGCCACCAGTGGAGGGGCCGGGGAGCTGTTTTTT - TRBJ2-2 TRBV24-1 -
CASSLGFQDYNYGYTF TGTGCCAGCAGCTTAGGGTTTCAGGACTATAACTATGGCTACACCTTC - TRBJ1-2 TRBV7-8 -
CASRDRGSYNEQFF TGTGCCAGCAGGGACAGAGGCTCCTACAATGAGCAGTTCTTC - TRBJ2-1 TRBV25-1 -
CAVTGGTYEQYF TGTGCCGTTACAGGGGGGACCTACGAGCAGTACTTC TRBD1 TRBJ2-7 TRBV6-5 -
CASSETSGRGGEQFF TGTGCCAGCAGCGAAACTAGCGGGAGGGGTGGTGAGCAGTTCTTC TRBD2 TRBJ2-1 TRBV7-9 few